What follows are 17 T cell receptor beta chains derived from one specimen sequenced in a study of blood T cell repertoires in COVID-19. Generated by immunoSEQ multiplex PCR, the TCRdb table keeps only in-frame clones and is missing some. The sample shows 120,000 to 150,000 clones, around four fifths of them seen only once. Source material: peripheral blood. Receptors originate from a woman in her 40s with active or convalescent COVID-19.

The V and J genes are TRBV5-1 and TRBJ1-6; 7 bases are a match to TRBD1. V shed 4 bases and J 5 bases; nucleotides not matched to a gene: 9. This CDR3 has 16 residues. CDR1 is SGHRS and CDR2 is YFSETQ in the germline V gene. The DNA for the CDR3 is TGCGCCAGCAGCCCCGGAAGGGGGCAGGATAATTCACCCCTCCACTTT. Translating it yields CASSPGRGQDNSPLHF.

The chain couples TRBV11-2 to TRBJ1-1; D remains ambiguous. This CDR3 contains 15 residues. Trimming shortened V by 5 bases and J by 0 bases, and 13 bases separated the two germline ends. The germline CDR1 and CDR2 sequences are SGHAT and FQNNGV. In DNA, the CDR3 is TGTGCCAGCAGCCCGATTGGAGCCATGAACACTGAAGCTTTCTTT. As protein: CASSPIGAMNTEAFF.

The chain joins TRBV6-1 to TRBJ1-5, with a weak D call TRBD1 (6 bases). Germline V gene sequence: CDR1 MNHNS, CDR2 SASEGT. V was cut by 0 bases and J by 3 bases, with 9 bases left in between. The CDR3 contains 15 residues. CDR3 loop: CASSEALGANQPQHF. In DNA form, the CDR3 reads TGTGCCAGCAGTGAAGCGTTGGGGGCCAATCAGCCCCAGCATTTT.

The chain has TRBV10-3 and TRBJ2-5, with TRBD1 matching over 8 bases. Per the germline V gene, CDR1 is ENHRY and CDR2 is SYGVKD. Germline trimming cut 11 bases from V and 5 bases from J; bases unmatched to any gene: 16. This CDR3 is 15 amino acids long. The DNA of the CDR3 is TGTGCCGTCGGGTCCCAGGGGGCGGGTGGTGAGACCCAGTACTTC. It codes for CAVGSQGAGGETQYF.

This clone was counted a single time. V gene TRBV11-2 combines with J gene TRBJ1-6, with D perhaps matching TRBD1 (5 bases). V dropped 1 base and J dropped 10 bases, with 11 bases sitting between them. The CDR3 extends over 14 amino acids. The V gene's germline CDR1 is SGHAT and CDR2 FQNNGV. Written as DNA, the CDR3 is TGTGCCAGCAGCTTAGCCCGGGGGTGGTCACCCCTCCACTTT. Its translation is CASSLARGWSPLHF.

The chain carries TRBV5-1 and TRBJ2-3, with 13 nucleotides matching TRBD2. Per the germline V gene, CDR1 is SGHRS and CDR2 is YFSETQ. CDR3 length equals 17 residues. V shed 4 bases and J 2 bases; nucleotides not matched to a gene: 7. Written as DNA, the CDR3 is TGCGCCAGCAGCGGAAGGACTAGCGGGGGACCCACAGATACGCAGTATTTT. It is translated as CASSGRTSGGPTDTQYF.

V and J are TRBV27 and TRBJ2-7; 10 nucleotides line up with TRBD2. The CDR3 is 14 amino acids. The germline CDR1 and CDR2 sequences are MNHEY and SMNVEV (reference sequence). V shed 5 bases and J 3 bases; nucleotides not matched to a gene: 4. CDR3 in DNA: TGTGCCAGCAGTCCTGGACTAGCGGACTACGAGCAGTACTTC. It specifies CASSPGLADYEQYF.

This clone was seen only once. The chain is built from TRBV5-4 and TRBJ1-6; D remains unclear. With 1 base removed from V and 9 bases from J, the gap between germline ends came to 5 bases. Looked up from germline, CDR1 is SGHNT and CDR2 is YYREEE (reference sequence). CDR3 size: 12 residues. In DNA form, the CDR3 reads TGTGCCAGCAGCTTGACGGGTTCACCCCTCCACTTT. It specifies CASSLTGSPLHF. Full variable domain (missing parts from reference TRBV5-4 and TRBJ1-6): ETGVTQSPTHLIKTRGQQVTLRCSSQSGHNTVSWYQQALGQGPQFIFQYYREEENGRGNFPPRFSGLQFPNYSSELNVNALELDDSALYLCASSLTGSPLHFGNGTRLTVT.

The genes are TRBV27 and TRBJ2-1; 7 nucleotides line up with TRBD2. Trimming took 1 base from V and 4 from J; bases not matched to a gene: 7. CDR1 is MNHEY and CDR2 is SMNVEV in the germline V gene (reference sequence). This CDR3 has 16 amino acids. In DNA form, the CDR3 reads TGTGCCAGCAGTTTATTTTCGCGGGGGAGGTACAATGAGCAGTTCTTC. Protein: CASSLFSRGRYNEQFF.

This clone was counted once. J is TRBJ1-1 and V is TRBV6-5; a weak D match, TRBD1 (5 bases). Germline V gene sequence: CDR1 MNHEY, CDR2 SVGAGI. V was shortened by 5 bases and J by 1 base, with 14 bases between the two germline ends. This CDR3 comprises 15 residues. The CDR3 DNA follows: TGTGCCAGCAGTCATCCCAGGGTAGAGAACACTGAAGCTTTCTTT. Its protein product is CASSHPRVENTEAFF.

The chain employs TRBV24-1 and TRBJ1-4, with unresolved D. Germline V CDR1 and CDR2: KGHDR, SFDVKD. The ends were cut back, 12 bases at V and 4 bases at J, with 14 bases in the middle. The length of the CDR3 is 13 residues. This CDR3 is CAAKDGNNEKLFF. The CDR3 nucleotides read TGTGCCGCCAAGGACGGGAATAATGAAAAACTGTTTTTT.

The chain employs TRBV11-2 and TRBJ2-7, with TRBD2 matching over 8 bases. CDR3 length: 14 residues. Losses at the gene ends were 3 bases for V and 2 bases for J; bases not matched to a gene: 3. Germline V gives CDR1 SGHAT, CDR2 FQNNGV. The CDR3 protein is CASSFGLATYEQYF. The CDR3 DNA reads as TGTGCCAGCAGCTTCGGACTAGCTACCTACGAGCAGTACTTC.

The chain carries TRBV6-5 and TRBJ2-7, with 9 positions matching TRBD1. The CDR3 loop spans 15 amino acids. V lost 6 bases to trimming and J lost 0 bases; unmatched junction nucleotides: 6. Germline V gene data show CDR1 as MNHEY and CDR2 as SVGAGI. Written as DNA, the CDR3 is TGTGCCAGCAGCCGACAGGGGGGTTACTCCTACGAGCAGTACTTC. Its protein product is CASSRQGGYSYEQYF.

This clone was found once. V is TRBV5-1 and J is TRBJ2-5; 7 nucleotides match TRBD2. This CDR3 is built from 14 residues. Unmatched junction bases numbered 10, after V lost 4 bases and J lost 7 bases. Looked up from germline, CDR1 is SGHRS and CDR2 is YFSETQ. The CDR3, as DNA: TGCGCCAGCAGCCCCCTACAGCGGGAAGGGACCCAGTACTTC. The encoded protein is CASSPLQREGTQYF.

This chain connects TRBV6-5 to TRBJ2-2; 7 bases map to TRBD1. From germline, CDR1 is MNHEY and CDR2 SVGAGI. The CDR3 runs to 14 residues. V lost 7 bases and J lost 2; bases outside the gene matches: 4. This CDR3 is CASKSGGNTGELFF. DNA of the CDR3: TGTGCCAGCAAGTCAGGGGGAAACACCGGGGAGCTGTTTTTT.

CDR3 region: CASSRTGDEAFF. DNA for the CDR3: TGTGCCAGCAGCCGGACAGGGGATGAAGCTTTCTTT. V and J are TRBV27 and TRBJ1-1; 9 bases align to TRBD1. The CDR3 extends over 12 amino acids. Trimming cost V 6 bases and J 7 bases; bases outside gene matches: 3. Germline V CDR1 and CDR2: MNHEY, SMNVEV (reference sequence).

The chain combines TRBV7-2 with TRBJ2-1, with 8 nucleotides matching TRBD1. CDR1 is SGHTA and CDR2 is FQGNSA in the germline V gene. The CDR3 spans 15 residues. The J segment lost 0 bases and the V segment lost 5 bases, leaving 3 bases of the junction unmatched. The CDR3 coding sequence is TGTGCCAGCAGCCCGGGACAGGCCTCCTACAATGAGCAGTTCTTC. Translated, it gives CASSPGQASYNEQFF.